Given below is one T cell receptor (beta chain) in context. No cognate antigen has been identified for it. Base qualities are not recorded, but no much larger clone differs from it by a single base. Whole blood was collected in K2EDTA tubes by collaborating institutions according to the institutions' own protocols. For TCRbeta analysis, collaborators shipped samples as frozen whole blood, isolated PBMCs, or DNA extracted from either of those sample types. The CDR3, cysteine through phenylalanine, is 13 amino acids long. Only the CDR3 DNA is retained, 39 bases long and in frame from the first base. For CDR1 and CDR2, the germline V gene lists MDHEN and SYDVKM. The germline V and J ends show losses of 3 bases and 5 bases respectively, and no gene match explains 4 bases of the junction. This specimen belongs to a study of blood T cell repertoires in COVID-19 (dated by TCRdb to the early 2020s). In terms of the full investigation: Samples from collaborators originated in the United States, Italy and Spain and spanned both the acute and convalescent phases of COVID-19. The prospective study material was composed of cDNA or gDNA derived from T cells, B-cell-depleted T cells, or PBMCs. The dataset comprised deeply sampled blood TCRbeta repertoires from subjects exposed to, actively infected with, or recovered from COVID-19. The repertoires were released in a freely available public database intended as a resource for research on the immune response to SARS-CoV-2. Samples came from the ongoing ImmuneRACE study (first 160 participants) plus 1,254 subjects from 6 global collaborators. Nearly every sample came with metadata listing a de-identified subject ID, COVID-19 status, age in years and sex. Where available, HLA class I and class II types were obtained from metadata supplied by the sample provider rather than from assay-based typing.

TCRbeta CDR3 regions were amplified from genomic DNA using the immunoSEQ Assay, a bias-controlled multiplex PCR. The paper's data handling went like this. Within the assay, amplification of reference gene primers was used to estimate how many nucleated cells each sample contained. To quantify the absolute abundance of each unique TCRbeta CDR3 rearrangement, sequence reads were collapsed and filtered. For each sample, productive Simpson clonality was calculated by taking the square root of Simpson's diversity index across productive rearrangements. This immuneACCESS table, as held by TCRdb, lists in-frame sequences with V and J called but not all clones. Of the missing ones, under half trace to an unresolved V gene in checked studies; the others have no known cause. V and J calls and clone size are those listed in that table; D and trimming were worked out from the DNA. Counted in this sample were about 280,000 clones; around 90% of them appeared once. The ten largest clones capture about 8.6% of the sample.

General conclusions and limits of the study: The quantity of clinical and demographic metadata differed by source and by participant and was supplied without curation.

The sequencing sample was made of peripheral blood. Recombination connected TRBV28 to TRBJ2-7, with TRBD1 matching 7 junction bases. The clonotype comes from a man aged 18 to 29 with active or convalescent COVID-19. The CDR3 in this case is CASSLGQQNEQYF. The DNA sequence is given as TGTGCCAGCAGTTTGGGACAGCAGAACGAGCAGTACTTC.